Shown below are 21 T cell receptor beta chains from a single sample sequenced in a study of CD8 T cells in Susac syndrome. Reverse transcription used roughly 0.5 to 1 ug RNA and random hexamers. TCRdb reanalysed the immunoSEQ multiplex PCR reads using MiXCR and keeps one entry per CDR3 protein. The sample shows around 100,000 distinct CDR3 sequences, nearly 97% of them seen only once. Sequenced material: CD8+ T cells from PBMCs. These receptors originate from a human donor with Susac syndrome.

This chain uses TRBV20-1 with TRBJ2-1; weak D call: TRBD2 (6 bases). Trimming left V 3 bases short and J 0 bases short, with 6 bases between. Per germline, CDR1 DFQATT and CDR2 SNEGSKA (reference sequence). This CDR3 region has 13 residues. The CDR3 nucleotides read TGCAGTGCTAGCGGGGGCTCCTACAATGAGCAGTTCTTC. The encoded protein is CSASGGSYNEQFF.

As to this clonotype: A junction boundary mismatches the germline segment, possibly from a read error. The chain uses TRBV5-4 and TRBJ1-2, with D possibly matching TRBD1 (5 bases). Germline V gene lookup returns CDR1 SGHNT and CDR2 YYREEE (reference sequence). The CDR3 is made up of 11 amino acids. The CDR3 nucleotides are TGTGCCAGCAGCTCCGGGACTCAGATAGCCTTC. Amino acids: CASSSGTQIAF.

V usage is TRBV28 and J usage is TRBJ1-2, with 8 bases identical to TRBD1. The V gene end was trimmed by 6 bases and the J gene end by 3 bases; junction bases not matched to a gene: 3. The CDR3 contains 13 residues. Germline V gene lookup returns CDR1 MDHEN and CDR2 SYDVKM. The CDR3 DNA reads TGTGCCAGCAGACCGGGACAGGACTATGGCTACACCTTC. This translates into CASRPGQDYGYTF.

The chain links TRBV7-9 to TRBJ2-7; 10 bases are shared with TRBD1. V lost 1 base and J lost 5; bases outside the gene matches: 8. This CDR3 is 16 amino acids long. Germline CDR1 SEHNR, CDR2 FQNEAQ (reference sequence). CDR3 DNA sequence: TGTGCCAGCAGCTTAGGCAGACAGGGGGCGAGGAACGAGCAGTACTTC. The encoded protein is CASSLGRQGARNEQYF.

The rearrangement joins TRBV7-9 to TRBJ1-3; unclear D gene. V lost 5 bases to trimming and J lost 0 bases, with 8 bases between them. This CDR3 spans 14 amino acids. Germline V gene sequence: CDR1 SEHNR, CDR2 FQNEAQ (reference sequence). CDR3 nucleotide sequence: TGTGCCAGCAGCCAGCGAGCCTCTGGAAACACCATATATTTT. Translated, it gives CASSQRASGNTIYF.

This rearrangement joins TRBV29-1 to TRBJ2-3; D is perhaps TRBD2 (5 bases). CDR1 and CDR2 (germline): SQVTM, ANQGSEA. This CDR3 comprises 13 residues. Trimming left V 7 bases short and J 1 base short, with 12 bases between. CDR3 DNA: TGCAGCGCGGACTGGAGTGGCACAGATACGCAGTATTTT. Translation: CSADWSGTDTQYF.

The chain recombines TRBV9 with TRBJ2-7; 7 positions match TRBD1. Trimming removed 4 bases from V and 6 bases from J; junction bases left unmatched: 13. The germline gives CDR1 SGDLS, CDR2 YYNGEE. This CDR3 has 15 amino acids. The CDR3 DNA follows: TGTGCCAGCAGCCAATCCCCGACAGGGCAGACCGAGCAGTACTTC. Translating gives CASSQSPTGQTEQYF.

The rearrangement links TRBV5-1 to TRBJ1-1, with a weak D call TRBD1 (6 bases). Looked up from germline, CDR1 is SGHRS and CDR2 is YFSETQ. V dropped 3 bases and J dropped 4 bases, with 13 bases sitting between them. This CDR3 has 14 residues. The CDR3 loop reads CASSSTGRVTEAFF. DNA of the CDR3: TGCGCCAGCAGCTCCACAGGGAGGGTCACTGAAGCTTTCTTT.

This clonotype was seen only a few times. This sequence joins TRBV5-6 and TRBJ2-7; D uncertain. V was pared by 4 bases and J by 1 base, with 6 bases between. Germline CDR1 and CDR2: SGHDT and YYEEEE. The CDR3 extends over 12 amino acids. The CDR3 nucleotides read TGTGCCAGCAGCGTCGGGTCCTACGAGCAGTACTTC. It translates to CASSVGSYEQYF.

The gene calls are TRBV23-1 and TRBJ1-1; D possibly corresponds to TRBD1 (6 bases). TRBV23-1 is marked as an open reading frame, function uncertain. This CDR3 has 17 amino acids. Trimming pared 0 bases from V and 0 bases from J, leaving 14 bases between. The DNA for the CDR3 is TGCGCCAGCAGTCAATCGATAGGGGACACGTTGAACACTGAAGCTTTCTTT. It yields the protein CASSQSIGDTLNTEAFF.

The genes are TRBV7-2 and TRBJ2-1; unclear D gene. This CDR3 is 16 amino acids long. The germline V and J ends were trimmed by 5 bases and 1 base, with 15 bases remaining between them. From germline, CDR1 is SGHTA and CDR2 FQGNSA. CDR3 in amino acids: CASSLAESGSYNEQFF. The CDR3 coding sequence is TGTGCCAGCAGCCTGGCGGAGTCCGGATCCTACAATGAGCAGTTCTTC.

In nucleotides, the CDR3 is TGCGCCAGCAGCCTTCCCGGGACAGCGGGGTCTGGGGCCAACGTCCTGACTTTC. This translates into CASSLPGTAGSGANVLTF. The rearrangement links TRBV5-1 to TRBJ2-6, with D possibly called TRBD1 or TRBD2 (7 bases each). The V and J ends lost 4 bases and 1 base respectively, with 18 bases between them. The length of the CDR3 is 18 residues. Germline CDR1 reads SGHRS; CDR2 reads YFSETQ.

The chain is built from TRBV7-9 and TRBJ1-4; tentative D call: TRBD1 (5 bases). Trimming removed 3 bases from V and 7 bases from J, with 12 bases in between. The CDR3 sequence is 14 residues long. Germline loops: CDR1 SEHNR, CDR2 FQNEAQ (reference sequence). CDR3 sequence (DNA): TGTGCCAGCAGCTTGGGGACCCCAGGTGAAAAACTGTTTTTT. Encoded protein: CASSLGTPGEKLFF.

The chain links TRBV24-1 to TRBJ2-5; 7 bases fit TRBD1. V lost 4 bases, J lost 2 bases, and 9 bases stayed unmatched. The CDR3 extends over 16 amino acids. The germline CDR1 and CDR2 sequences are KGHDR and SFDVKD. This chain's CDR3 is CATSDQDRNLQETQYF. CDR3 nucleotides: TGTGCCACCAGTGACCAGGACAGGAATTTACAAGAGACCCAGTACTTC.

CDR3 protein: CASSAGLAGEEEQFF. The CDR3 DNA is TGTGCCAGCAGTGCCGGACTAGCGGGAGAGGAGGAGCAGTTCTTC. The rearrangement joins TRBV2 to TRBJ2-1, with 13 bases fitting TRBD2. The CDR3 is 15 residues long. In germline, CDR1 is SNHLY, CDR2 FYNNEI. J gave up 10 bases and V 4 bases, and 7 bases lay outside the gene matches. The full variable domain, with the rest looked up from reference TRBV2 and TRBJ2-1, is EPEVTQTPSHQVTQMGQEVILRCVPISNHLYFYWYRQILGQKVEFLVSFYNNEISEKSEIFDDQFSVERPDGSNFTLKIRSTKLEDSAMYFCASSAGLAGEEEQFFGPGTRLTVL.

V is TRBV15 and J is TRBJ2-5; D not resolved. V was trimmed by 0 bases and J by 5 bases, leaving 4 bases between them. This CDR3 is built from 12 residues. Germline assignment: CDR1 LNHNV and CDR2 YYDKDF (reference sequence). Here the CDR3 reads CATSRDRETQYF. CDR3 DNA sequence: TGTGCCACCAGCAGAGATCGGGAGACCCAGTACTTC.

CDR3 nucleotide sequence: TGCAGCGTAGAGCTTACAGGGTTGGGGAACGAGCAGTACTTC. It is translated as CSVELTGLGNEQYF. V usage is TRBV29-1 and J usage is TRBJ2-7, with D perhaps TRBD1 (6 bases). The V and J ends lost 6 bases and 5 bases respectively, with 20 bases between them. The CDR3 loop spans 14 amino acids. Germline CDR1 is SQVTM and CDR2 is ANQGSEA.

The V gene is TRBV12-3 or TRBV12-4, the J gene TRBJ2-3; TRBD2 aligns across 7 bases. V was clipped by 2 bases and J by 2 bases; unmatched bases: 7. The CDR3 runs to 16 residues. The CDR3 loop reads CASSLRASGLTDTQYF. CDR3 in DNA: TGTGCCAGCAGTTTAAGGGCTAGCGGCCTCACAGATACGCAGTATTTT.

A single count supports this clonotype. This chain joins TRBV29-1 and TRBJ2-3; 12 bases fit TRBD1. This CDR3 comprises 17 residues. The V gene's germline CDR1 is SQVTM and CDR2 ANQGSEA. Unmatched junction bases numbered 15, after V lost 6 bases and J lost 5 bases. The CDR3: CSVDWDRGLTGVDTQYF. DNA for the CDR3: TGCAGCGTGGACTGGGACAGGGGGCTGACTGGTGTAGATACGCAGTATTTT.

This clonotype has just one count. The chain couples TRBV29-1 to TRBJ2-7; D perhaps matches TRBD1 (6 bases). The V gene lost 6 bases and the J gene lost 3 bases, with 15 bases spanning the gap. The CDR3 is 13 residues long. The germline V gene encodes CDR1 SQVTM and CDR2 ANQGSEA. The CDR3 reads CSVATGRGYEQYF. CDR3 nucleotides: TGCAGCGTAGCGACAGGAAGGGGCTACGAGCAGTACTTC.

V gene TRBV6-5 combines with J gene TRBJ1-1, with D possibly being TRBD1 (5 bases). V lost 5 bases and J 0 bases, leaving 16 bases between the germline ends. The CDR3 consists of 16 residues. The germline V gene has CDR1 MNHEY and CDR2 SVGAGI. DNA of the CDR3: TGTGCCAGCAGTCACCCCGCGGGGCCCCTGAACACTGAAGCTTTCTTT. This sequence encodes CASSHPAGPLNTEAFF.